This TCR beta chain derives from a study of T-cell reconstitution after alpha-beta-depleted transplantation in children (dated by TCRdb to 2015 to 2016). Concerning the study at large: Using TCR repertoire profiling, the study quantitatively followed how T-cell immune reconstitution unfolded in children after TCRalphabeta/CD19-depleted allogeneic hematopoietic cell transplantation.

CDR1 and CDR2, looked up from the germline V gene, are SGHRS and YFSETQ. V loses 5 bases of germline sequence and J loses 0 bases, and the interval between the two ends is 13 bases. The CDR3 runs 15 residues from the cysteine to the phenylalanine. Only the CDR3 portion is preserved as DNA: 45 bases, with reading frame beginning at the first base. The sample holds a few counts of this clonotype. Its antigen remains unidentified. Qualities for individual bases were not recorded, and no much larger clone is one base off. Library preparation employed PCR. TCRdb names Illumina HiSeq 2500 as the instrument used. To normalize quantification of the TCRbeta repertoire, the TCR libraries were built with molecular barcoding that relied on unique molecular identifiers. TCRdb trimmed public reads at Q25 via fastp, called clones via MiXCR and kept in-frame beta chains. Every distinct CDR3 protein forms one entry, paired with its most common genes and DNA. This sample comprises about 270,000 distinct CDR3 sequences, approximately 9.6% of them detected only once. The ten biggest clones cover roughly a tenth of the sample.

The TCR comes from a human donor who donated a stem cell graft to a child with SCID. Sequences were derived from PBMCs from the stem cell graft donor, sampled from the stem cell graft. The receptor chain draws on TRBV5-1 and TRBJ2-3; the D gene is perhaps TRBD1, from 6 matching bases. CDR3 sequence: CASRPGGQSTDTQYF. The DNA sequence reads TGCGCCAGCAGACCCGGCGGACAGAGCACAGATACGCAGTATTTT.